The sequence of this T cell receptor beta chain was determined in a study of T cells in Graves' hyperthyroidism and ophthalmopathy. Study in general: Peripheral blood specimens were obtained at initial diagnosis, prior to any treatment.

General study results and limits: Blood shared most expanded thyroid clonotypes above 0.001. Model output signaled ophthalmopathy a median about 6.3 months ahead of onset.

To note about this clonotype: Its target is unknown.

The CDR3 loop spans 14 amino acids. The germline CDR1 and CDR2 sequences are MNHEY and SMNVEV (reference sequence). V shed 1 base and J 7 bases; nucleotides not matched to a gene: 6. It was RNA transcripts that yielded the amplified TCR beta CDR3 regions. TCR CDR3 regions were first amplified by RT-PCR with HTBI primers. TCRdb used MiXCR to reprocess the multiplex PCR reads, holding one entry per CDR3 protein. The sample consists of 550,000 to 800,000 distinct CDR3 sequences, about 15% of them appearing once. Fresh peripheral blood, under 13 ml, yielded the PBMCs. The sample consisted of blood. This sequence originates from a man between 18 and 29 years old with Graves' hyperthyroidism. The chain carries TRBV27 and TRBJ2-7, with 8 bases identical to TRBD1. In DNA, the CDR3 is TGTGCCAGCAGTTTATTCCCAGGGGGCAAGGAGCAGTACTTC. Amino acids: CASSLFPGGKEQYF.